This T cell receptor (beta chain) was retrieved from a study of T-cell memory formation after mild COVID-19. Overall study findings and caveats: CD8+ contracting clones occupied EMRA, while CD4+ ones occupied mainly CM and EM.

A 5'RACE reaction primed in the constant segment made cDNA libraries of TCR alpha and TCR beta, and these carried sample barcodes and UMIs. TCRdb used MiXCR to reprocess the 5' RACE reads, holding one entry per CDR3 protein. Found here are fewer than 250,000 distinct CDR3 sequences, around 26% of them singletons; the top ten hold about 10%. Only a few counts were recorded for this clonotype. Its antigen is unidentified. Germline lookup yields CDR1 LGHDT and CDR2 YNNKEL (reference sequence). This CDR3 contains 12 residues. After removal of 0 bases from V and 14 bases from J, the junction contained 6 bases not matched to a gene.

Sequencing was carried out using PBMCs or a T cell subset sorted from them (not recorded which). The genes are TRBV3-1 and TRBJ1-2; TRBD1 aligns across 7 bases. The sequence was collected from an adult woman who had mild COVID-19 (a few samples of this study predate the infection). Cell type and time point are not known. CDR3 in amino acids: CASSQDGQVSTF. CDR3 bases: TGTGCCAGCAGCCAAGACGGACAGGTTTCAACCTTC.